A single sample is the source of the 23 T cell receptor beta chains below, sequenced in a study of Ad26.COV2.S vaccination and SARS-CoV-2 variants. Described treatment: some 20 received Ad26.COV2.S at low or high dose, single or two shots; about 5 received placebo; per-sample allocation not given. Day 63 following the first vaccine or placebo injection was when the samples were taken. Sequencing used immunoSEQ multiplex PCR; TCRdb keeps in-frame clones, though not all of them. The table records some 290,000 clones, 85% of them present only once. This sample comprised peripheral blood, obtained in a trial of Ad26.COV2.S vaccine versus placebo. All receptors derive from a person aged 18-60 years who received the Ad26.COV2.S COVID-19 vaccine or a placebo.

The genes are TRBV7-6 and TRBJ2-7; tentatively, D is TRBD2 (5 bases). Germline lookup yields CDR1 SGHVS and CDR2 FNYEAQ. Trimming left V 1 base short and J 0 bases short, with 13 bases between. The CDR3 is 16 amino acids. The CDR3 reads CASSLEPPGNSYEQYF. Here the CDR3 DNA reads TGTGCCAGCAGCTTAGAGCCACCGGGGAACTCCTACGAGCAGTACTTC.

As concerns this clone: Other DNA sequences in this sample translate to the same CDR3. V gene TRBV7-8 combines with J gene TRBJ2-3, with TRBD1 identical over 10 bases. CDR3 length: 14 amino acids. Germline values: CDR1 SGHVS, CDR2 FQNEAQ. The V segment lost 5 bases and the J segment 3 bases; nucleotides outside the gene matches: 2. This CDR3 is CASSRTGGTDTQYF. CDR3 sequence (DNA): TGTGCCAGCAGCAGGACAGGGGGGACAGATACGCAGTATTTT.

The J gene is TRBJ2-2, the V gene TRBV11-3; D is uncertain. Germline assignment: CDR1 SGHNT and CDR2 YENEEA. With 5 bases removed from V and 7 bases from J, the gap between germline ends came to 8 bases. The CDR3 is 12 residues long. CDR3 sequence: CASSGRSGELFF. As DNA, the CDR3 is TGTGCCAGCAGCGGCCGTAGCGGGGAGCTGTTTTTT.

The CDR3 reads CASSLVGGSRLSSYNEQFF. CDR3 sequence (DNA): TGTGCCAGCAGCTTAGTGGGCGGGAGTAGACTTAGCTCCTACAATGAGCAGTTCTTC. V is TRBV7-9 and J is TRBJ2-1; 7 nucleotides line up with TRBD2. Germline V gene sequence: CDR1 SEHNR, CDR2 FQNEAQ (reference sequence). Trimming took 1 base from V and 0 from J; bases not matched to a gene: 12. CDR3 length: 19 amino acids.

This clone was seen only a few times. The rearrangement joins TRBV7-8 to TRBJ2-7; the D gene is possibly TRBD2 (6 bases). Germline V lookup: CDR1 SGHVS, CDR2 FQNEAQ. The CDR3 consists of 15 residues. V shed 4 bases and J shed 0 bases, with 13 bases lying between them. In nucleotides, the CDR3 is TGTGCCAGCAGCTCCGGGACTCAGAGCTCCTACGAGCAGTACTTC. Residues: CASSSGTQSSYEQYF.

This clone appeared many times. The chain recombines TRBV3-1 (or the pseudogene TRBV3-2) with TRBJ1-6, with 10 nucleotides matching TRBD1. CDR3 length equals 14 residues. Germline CDR1 reads LGHDT; CDR2 reads YNNKEL (reference sequence). The V gene end was trimmed by 3 bases and the J gene end by 11 bases; junction bases not matched to a gene: 4. CDR3 in DNA: TGTGCCAGCAGCCAGGGGACAGGGGAGACACCCCTCCACTTT. Translation gives CASSQGTGETPLHF.

V is TRBV19 and J is TRBJ2-3, with 9 bases identical to TRBD1. Germline V gene sequence: CDR1 LNHDA, CDR2 SQIVND (reference sequence). This CDR3 region has 18 residues. With V trimmed by 6 bases and J by 0 bases, 13 bases remained unmatched. The CDR3 spells CASSKQGQGNPSTDTQYF. The CDR3 coding sequence is TGTGCCAGTAGCAAGCAAGGACAGGGGAACCCAAGCACAGATACGCAGTATTTT. Together with reference TRBV19 and TRBJ2-3, the CDR3 gives the full variable domain: DGGITQSPKYLFRKEGQNVTLSCEQNLNHDAMYWYRQDPGQGLRLIYYSQIVNDFQKGDIAEGYSVSREKKESFPLTVTSAQKNPTAFYLCASSKQGQGNPSTDTQYFGPGTRLTVL.

J is TRBJ1-1 and V is TRBV7-2; no reliable D call. V was clipped by 10 bases and J by 0 bases, with 12 bases between them. Germline V lookup: CDR1 SGHTA, CDR2 FQGNSA. The CDR3 covers 13 residues. The chain's CDR3 is CANKADLNTEAFF. CDR3 nucleotide sequence: TGTGCCAACAAAGCGGACTTGAACACTGAAGCTTTCTTT.

The chain is built from TRBV6-5 and TRBJ2-7; D possibly matches TRBD1 or TRBD2 (5 bases each). The CDR3 is 16 amino acids. V dropped 0 bases and J dropped 3 bases, with 15 bases sitting between them. CDR1 is MNHEY, CDR2 SVGAGI, per germline. Written as DNA, the CDR3 is TGTGCCAGCAGTTACTCCACTGGGGCGGCGGGCTACGAGCAGTACTTC. Translation: CASSYSTGAAGYEQYF.

Notes on this clone: The sample contains more than one DNA sequence encoding this CDR3. This sequence joins TRBV5-1 and TRBJ2-2; D gene unclear. Trimming left V 0 bases short and J 5 bases short, with 5 bases between. The CDR3 covers 13 residues. CDR1 is SGHRS and CDR2 is YFSETQ in the germline V gene. Here the CDR3 DNA reads TGCGCCAGCAGCTTGGTCCCGACCGGGGAGCTGTTTTTT. Amino acid sequence: CASSLVPTGELFF.

The rearrangement links TRBV27 to TRBJ1-2; D not resolved. This CDR3 region has 14 residues. Looked up from germline, CDR1 is MNHEY and CDR2 is SMNVEV (reference sequence). V was trimmed by 0 bases and J by 5 bases, leaving 10 bases between them. The CDR3 DNA is TGTGCCAGCAGTTTATCCCGGACTGATTATGGCTACACCTTC. Its protein is CASSLSRTDYGYTF.

The chain couples TRBV11-2 to TRBJ1-6; no clear D gene. V lost 5 bases to trimming and J lost 0 bases, with 17 bases between them. This CDR3 has 18 residues. In germline, CDR1 is SGHAT, CDR2 FQNNGV. The CDR3 here is CASSPSREVSSYNSPLHF. In DNA form, the CDR3 reads TGTGCCAGCAGCCCGTCTCGGGAGGTCAGCTCCTATAATTCACCCCTCCACTTT. Complete variable domain (other parts from reference TRBV11-2 and TRBJ1-6): EAGVAQSPRYKIIEKRQSVAFWCNPISGHATLYWYQQILGQGPKLLIQFQNNGVVDDSQLPKDRFSAERLKGVDSTLKIQPAKLEDSAVYLCASSPSREVSSYNSPLHFGNGTRLTVT.

The CDR3 protein is CASSRQGAGETQYF. CDR3 nucleotides: TGTGCCAGCAGCCGACAGGGGGCAGGAGAGACCCAGTACTTC. This chain joins TRBV5-5 and TRBJ2-5, with TRBD1 matching 10 bases. The CDR3 runs to 14 residues. Germline V CDR1 and CDR2: SGHKS, YYEKEE (reference sequence). Losses at the gene ends were 4 bases for V and 4 bases for J; bases not matched to a gene: 4.

The V call is TRBV6-5, the J call TRBJ1-4; weak D call: TRBD1 (6 bases). V was trimmed by 5 bases and J by 0 bases, leaving 10 bases between them. Germline V gene sequence: CDR1 MNHEY, CDR2 SVGAGI. CDR3 size: 15 residues. This chain's CDR3 is CASSTSGATNEKLFF. The CDR3, as DNA: TGTGCCAGCAGTACCTCAGGGGCAACTAATGAAAAACTGTTTTTT.

The chain employs TRBV19 and TRBJ1-1, with unresolved D. This CDR3 contains 15 residues. Germline V lookup: CDR1 LNHDA, CDR2 SQIVND (reference sequence). V lost 7 bases to trimming and J lost 2 bases, with 17 bases between them. The CDR3 nucleotides read TGTGCCAGTAATCAACTTGGGCAGCTAAACACTGAAGCTTTCTTT. It is translated as CASNQLGQLNTEAFF.

V is TRBV28 and J is TRBJ1-2; D unresolved. The CDR3 loop spans 14 amino acids. V lost 5 bases and J lost 2, with 12 bases in between. The germline CDR1 and CDR2 sequences are MDHEN and SYDVKM. The CDR3 here is CASSTRPVNYGYTF. The CDR3 nucleotides read TGTGCCAGCAGTACCCGCCCGGTAAACTATGGCTACACCTTC.

V gene TRBV5-5 combines with J gene TRBJ2-7, with TRBD1 identical over 11 bases. Germline V gene data show CDR1 as SGHKS and CDR2 as YYEKEE (reference sequence). The CDR3 is 15 amino acids. Trimming cost V 2 bases and J 0 bases; bases outside gene matches: 1. The CDR3 DNA reads TGTGCCAGCAGCTTCGGGACAGGGGGCTCCTACGAGCAGTACTTC. It encodes CASSFGTGGSYEQYF.

The gene calls are TRBV7-9 and TRBJ2-2; D may be TRBD1 or TRBD2 (6 bases each). CDR1 SEHNR and CDR2 FQNEAQ come from the germline V gene (reference sequence). The CDR3 runs 16 residues. V was trimmed by 1 base and J by 0 bases, leaving 9 bases between them. The CDR3 nucleotides are TGTGCCAGCAGCTTAGACGGGGGCCCGAACACCGGGGAGCTGTTTTTT. It codes for CASSLDGGPNTGELFF.

The chain is built from TRBV7-8 and TRBJ1-5; TRBD1 might be the D (6 bases). The CDR3 is 16 amino acids. The germline V gene has CDR1 SGHVS and CDR2 FQNEAQ. V was pared by 0 bases and J by 6 bases, with 15 bases between. The CDR3 protein is CASSLAYPSQGQPQHF. CDR3 DNA sequence: TGTGCCAGCAGCTTAGCCTATCCCTCACAGGGTCAGCCCCAGCATTTT.

The chain combines TRBV18 with TRBJ1-1; D remains ambiguous. The V gene's germline CDR1 is KGHSH and CDR2 LQKENI. V lost 1 base and J 11 bases, leaving 17 bases between the germline ends. The CDR3 runs 14 residues. The CDR3 loop reads CASSPLVTPGVAFF. CDR3 nucleotide sequence: TGTGCCAGCTCACCACTGGTTACCCCCGGAGTGGCTTTCTTT. The variable domain in full, with the rest retrieved from reference TRBV18 and TRBJ1-1, is NAGVMQNPRHLVRRRGQEARLRCSPMKGHSHVYWYRQLPEEGLKFMVYLQKENIIDESGMPKERFSAEFPKEGPSILRIQQVVRGDSAAYFCASSPLVTPGVAFFGQGTRLTVV.

The CDR3 DNA reads as TGTGCCAGCAGCCCCCGGGGCATCTACGAGCAGTACTTC. Translation: CASSPRGIYEQYF. V is TRBV5-4 and J is TRBJ2-7, with D perhaps TRBD1 or TRBD2 (5 bases each). CDR3 length: 13 amino acids. The V end was cut by 4 bases, the J end by 3 bases, with 11 bases between. CDR1 and CDR2 (germline): SGHNT, YYREEE (reference sequence).

J is TRBJ2-2 and V is TRBV9; TRBD1 matches at 10 bases. V lost 0 bases, J lost 3 bases, and 2 bases stayed unmatched. The CDR3 length is 16 residues. The germline V gene encodes CDR1 SGDLS and CDR2 YYNGEE. The CDR3 sequence is CASSVVGTGDTGELFF. The CDR3 bases are TGTGCCAGCAGCGTAGTAGGGACAGGGGACACCGGGGAGCTGTTTTTT.

The chain recombines TRBV10-3 with TRBJ1-1, with D possibly being TRBD1 (5 bases). This CDR3 is 15 amino acids long. V gave up 4 bases and J gave up 1 base, with 13 bases separating them. Germline V lookup: CDR1 ENHRY, CDR2 SYGVKD. The CDR3 here is CAISGRRGRNTEAFF. The CDR3 DNA reads TGTGCCATCAGTGGAAGAAGGGGACGGAACACTGAAGCTTTCTTT.